The rows below give T cell receptor beta chains drawn from one sample of a study of cytomegalovirus exposure and HLA in healthy donors. Sequenced by immunoSEQ multiplex PCR; TCRdb stores in-frame clones only, minus some. The data contain fewer than 200,000 clones, about four fifths of them singletons. Sequencing was done on a sample of PBMCs. The source of these receptors is a man aged 35-49 years in good health and CMV-seropositive. CDR3s leave out the opening cysteine and the closing phenylalanine or tryptophan. Fields, in order: clone size, V gene, J gene, CDR3 length, CDR3 protein. Only some rows state a clone size, as once, few, many or a class for expanded clones.

-,TRBV14,TRBJ2-7,11,ASSQIGRDEQY
-,TRBV5-1,TRBJ1-1,13,ASSKRPDRGSEAF
-,TRBV9,TRBJ1-3,12,ASSVAPRGNTIY
-,TRBV10-3,TRBJ2-1,12,AISGIETGNEQF
-,TRBV7-2,TRBJ2-1,15,ASSLLRLAGKHNEQF
-,TRBV9,TRBJ2-2,12,ASSTARGGGELF
-,TRBV9,TRBJ2-1,11,ASTNRGSNEQF
-,TRBV7-9,TRBJ2-6,16,ASSTTGTGHSGANVLT
-,TRBV27,TRBJ2-7,13,ASSFGRTVTYEQY
-,TRBV2,TRBJ2-5,14,ASSVETGGYEETQY
-,TRBV11-2,TRBJ2-1,15,ASSPNGLAASYNEQF
-,TRBV5-1,TRBJ2-7,12,ASSKGQGAGEQY
-,TRBV27,TRBJ1-4,14,ASSLSGSGGREKLF
-,TRBV19,TRBJ1-5,13,ASTLTGISNQPQH
-,TRBV19,TRBJ1-4,16,ASSIESPGRSTNEKLF
-,TRBV6-5,TRBJ1-2,10,ASRTGDYGYT
-,TRBV2,TRBJ1-2,12,ASNTGGYGYGYT
-,TRBV9,TRBJ1-3,13,ASSEDGVRGNTIY
-,TRBV10-1,-,13,ASSEGRGVSYEQY
-,TRBV15,TRBJ2-5,14,ATSRGTSGVQETQY
-,TRBV7-9,TRBJ1-2,13,ASSLLLVSRYGYT
once,TRBV5-1,TRBJ2-1,13,ASTPGGGNNNEQF
few,TRBV27,TRBJ2-1,15,ASSPGGGGSSYNEQF